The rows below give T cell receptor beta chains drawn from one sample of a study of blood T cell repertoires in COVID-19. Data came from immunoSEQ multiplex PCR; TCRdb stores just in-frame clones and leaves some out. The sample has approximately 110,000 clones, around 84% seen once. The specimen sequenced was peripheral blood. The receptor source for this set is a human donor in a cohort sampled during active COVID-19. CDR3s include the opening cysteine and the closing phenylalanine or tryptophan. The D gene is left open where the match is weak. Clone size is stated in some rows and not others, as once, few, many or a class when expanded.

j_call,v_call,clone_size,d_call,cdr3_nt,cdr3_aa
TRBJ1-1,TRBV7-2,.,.,TGTGCCAGCAGCCCTCCCAGAGGGAACACTGAAGCTTTCTTT,CASSPPRGNTEAFF
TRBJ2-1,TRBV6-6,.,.,TGTGCCAGCAGTTACTCGACAGGTGAGCAGTTCTTC,CASSYSTGEQFF
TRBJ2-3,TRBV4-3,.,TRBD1,TGCGCCAGCAGCCAACGCGGACAGGGATCAGATACGCAGTATTTT,CASSQRGQGSDTQYF
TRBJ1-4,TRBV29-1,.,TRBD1,TGCAGCGTTGGCCCTTCAGGGGGCGCGGGCGCTGAAAAACTGTTTTTT,CSVGPSGGAGAEKLFF
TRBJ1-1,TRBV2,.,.,TGTGCCAGCAGTGGATCACAGAACACTGAAGCTTTCTTT,CASSGSQNTEAFF
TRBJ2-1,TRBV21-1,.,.,TGTGCCAGCGGATACAGGGACGCGACACTTCTCTGTCATCCTGAGCAGTTCTTC,CASGYRDATLLCHPEQFF
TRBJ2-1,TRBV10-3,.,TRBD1,TGTGCCGCCCATACCGGGACAGGAGGCAATGAGCAGTTCTTC,CAAHTGTGGNEQFF
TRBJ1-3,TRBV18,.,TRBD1,TGTGCCAGCTCACCACGGGGGACAGCAACCCTAAACTCTGGAAACACCATATATTTT,CASSPRGTATLNSGNTIYF
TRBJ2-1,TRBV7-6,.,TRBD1,TGTGCCAGCAGCTTAGGACAGGGGGGGGTCAATGAGCAGTTCTTC,CASSLGQGGVNEQFF
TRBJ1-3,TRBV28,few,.,TGTGCCAGCAGTTTGGGGCAGGTTCCCTCGGAATATTTT,CASSLGQVPSEYF
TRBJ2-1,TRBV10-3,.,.,TGTGCCATCAGTGAGATCAGGGGGGACTACAATGAGCAGTTCTTC,CAISEIRGDYNEQFF
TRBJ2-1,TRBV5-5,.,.,TGTGCCAGCAGTCGGGACAAGGGGTATGAGTTCTTC,CASSRDKGYEFF
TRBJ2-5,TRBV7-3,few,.,TGTGCCAGCAGCTTAAGTCTCGGAGAGACCCAGTACTTC,CASSLSLGETQYF
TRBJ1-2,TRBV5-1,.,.,TGCGCCAGCAGCTACTCAGGGTCAGATGGCTACACCTTC,CASSYSGSDGYTF
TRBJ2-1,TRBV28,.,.,TGTGCCAGCAGGATCGGACAGACCTACAATGAGCAGTTCTTC,CASRIGQTYNEQFF
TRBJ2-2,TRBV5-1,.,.,TGCGCCTCCTCGGACGGGATTACCGGGGAGCTGTTTTTT,CASSDGITGELFF
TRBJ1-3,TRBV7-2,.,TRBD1,TGTGCCAGCAGCTTGATAGGACAGGGTGGAAACACCATATATTTT,CASSLIGQGGNTIYF
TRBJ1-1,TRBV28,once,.,TGTGCCAGCATCCAGGGGTTGTTCACTGAAGCTTTCTTT,CASIQGLFTEAFF
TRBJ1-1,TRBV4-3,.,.,TGCGCCAGCAGCCAGGCCCGAGGCAGCTTGAACACTGAAGCTTTCTTT,CASSQARGSLNTEAFF
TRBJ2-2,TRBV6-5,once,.,TGTGCCAGCAGATTGGGACAAGCGAACACCGGGGAGCTGTTTTTT,CASRLGQANTGELFF
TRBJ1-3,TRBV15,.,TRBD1,TGTGCCACCAGCAGAGGGTCACAGGGGGGATCTGGAAACACCATATATTTT,CATSRGSQGGSGNTIYF
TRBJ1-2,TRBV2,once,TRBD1,TGTGCCAGCAGTGAAGCCGGGACAGGGGTTAGTGGCTACACCTTC,CASSEAGTGVSGYTF
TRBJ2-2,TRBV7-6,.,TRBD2,TGTGCCAGCAGCTACCCTCCTAGCGGGGGGGCCGCCGGGGAGCTGTTTTTT,CASSYPPSGGAAGELFF
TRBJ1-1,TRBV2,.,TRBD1,TGTGCCAGCAGCATCGATCCGGGACAGGGTCAAGCTTTCTTT,CASSIDPGQGQAFF
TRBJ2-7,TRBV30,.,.,TGCCCGGAGTCCAAGCGGTACGAGCAGTACTTC,CPESKRYEQYF
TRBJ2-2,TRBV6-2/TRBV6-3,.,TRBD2,TGTGCCAGCAGTTACGGGCTAGCGGGGGCCCCTATAGCCGGGGAGCTGTTTTTT,CASSYGLAGAPIAGELFF
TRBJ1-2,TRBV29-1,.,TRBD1,TGCAGCGTTGGCCGGGACAGCTATGGCTACACCTTC,CSVGRDSYGYTF
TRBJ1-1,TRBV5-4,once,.,TGTGCCAGCAGCCCAACCAGGGCCCTGAACACTGAAGCTTTCTTT,CASSPTRALNTEAFF
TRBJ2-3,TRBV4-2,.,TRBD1,TGTGCCAGCTCCGGGACAGGTATAGATACGCAGTATTTT,CASSGTGIDTQYF
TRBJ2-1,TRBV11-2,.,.,TGTGCCAGCAGCACAAGTACGGGCAATGAGCAGTTCTTC,CASSTSTGNEQFF
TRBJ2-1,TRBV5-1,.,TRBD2,TGCGCCAGCAGCTTGGGGGGGACTAGCGGTTTTAAAAACAATGAGCAGTTCTTC,CASSLGGTSGFKNNEQFF
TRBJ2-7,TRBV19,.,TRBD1,TGTGCCAGTAGTATAGGGACGGGACAGGGAGGATACGAGCAGTACTTC,CASSIGTGQGGYEQYF
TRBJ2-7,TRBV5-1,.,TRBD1,TGCGCCAGCAGCAGTACCGGGACAGGTCCAAGGGAGCAGTACTTC,CASSSTGTGPREQYF
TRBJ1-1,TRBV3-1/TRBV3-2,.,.,TGTGCCAGCAGCCCCGCCGTGGGGGGATCAGAAGCTTTCTTT,CASSPAVGGSEAFF
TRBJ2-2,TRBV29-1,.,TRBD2,TGCAGCGTTGGGCTAGCGGCAAACACCGGGGAGCTGTTTTTT,CSVGLAANTGELFF
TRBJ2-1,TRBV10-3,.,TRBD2,TGTGCCATCTGGGCAGGGCTGGGACTAGCGGGAGAATATGACTACAATGAGCAGTTCTTC,CAIWAGLGLAGEYDYNEQFF
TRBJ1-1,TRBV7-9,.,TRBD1,TGTGCCAGCAGCACCGGGACAGGTAATTCTGAAGCTTTCTTT,CASSTGTGNSEAFF
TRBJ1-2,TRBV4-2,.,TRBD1,TGTGCCAGCAGCCAGGATAGGACAGGGGATGGCTACACCTTC,CASSQDRTGDGYTF
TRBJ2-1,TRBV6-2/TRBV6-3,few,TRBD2,TGTGCCAGCAGTTACTCACGGTGGGTAGCGGGAGTCAATGAGCAGTTCTTC,CASSYSRWVAGVNEQFF
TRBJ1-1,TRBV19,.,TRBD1,TGTGCCAGTAGTTCGATCACGACAGGGGAAGCTTTCTTT,CASSSITTGEAFF
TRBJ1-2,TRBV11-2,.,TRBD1,TGTGCCAGCAGCTTAGTCGGGACAGGGCTTGGCTACACCTTC,CASSLVGTGLGYTF
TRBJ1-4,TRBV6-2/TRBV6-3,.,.,TGTGCCAGCAGCCACGGACAGCCAACTAATGAAAAACTGTTTTTT,CASSHGQPTNEKLFF
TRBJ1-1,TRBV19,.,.,TGTGCCAGTAGTATAGGGGGAGCGGAATTCATGAACACTGAAGCTTTCTTT,CASSIGGAEFMNTEAFF
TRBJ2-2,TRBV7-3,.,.,TGTGCCAGCAGCGTTCAGGCTGCCGGGAACACCGGGGAGCTGTTTTTT,CASSVQAAGNTGELFF
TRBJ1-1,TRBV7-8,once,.,TGTGCCAGCAGCCCCGAACGGGGGGCAATGAACACTGAAGCTTTCTTT,CASSPERGAMNTEAFF
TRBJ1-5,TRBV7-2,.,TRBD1,TGTGCCAGCAGCTTAGCGGGGACAGCGAATCAGCCCCAGCATTTT,CASSLAGTANQPQHF